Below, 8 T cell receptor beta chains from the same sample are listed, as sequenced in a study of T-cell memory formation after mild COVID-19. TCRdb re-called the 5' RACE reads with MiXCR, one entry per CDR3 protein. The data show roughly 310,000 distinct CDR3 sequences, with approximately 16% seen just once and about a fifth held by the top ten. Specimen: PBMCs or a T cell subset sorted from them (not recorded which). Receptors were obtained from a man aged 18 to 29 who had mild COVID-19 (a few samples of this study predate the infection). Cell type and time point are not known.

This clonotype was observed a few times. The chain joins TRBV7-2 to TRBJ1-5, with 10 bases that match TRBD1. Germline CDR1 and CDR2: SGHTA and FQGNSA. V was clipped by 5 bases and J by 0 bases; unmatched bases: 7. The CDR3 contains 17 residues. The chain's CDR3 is CASSMGQGFDSNQPQHF. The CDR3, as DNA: TGTGCCAGCAGCATGGGACAGGGGTTTGATAGCAATCAGCCCCAGCATTTT.

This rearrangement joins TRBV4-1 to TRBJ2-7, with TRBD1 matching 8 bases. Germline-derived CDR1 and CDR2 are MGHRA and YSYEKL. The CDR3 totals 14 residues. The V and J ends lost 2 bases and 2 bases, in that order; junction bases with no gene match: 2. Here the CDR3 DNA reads TGCGCCAGCAGCCAACGGACAGGGACCTACGAGCAGTACGTC. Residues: CASSQRTGTYEQYV.

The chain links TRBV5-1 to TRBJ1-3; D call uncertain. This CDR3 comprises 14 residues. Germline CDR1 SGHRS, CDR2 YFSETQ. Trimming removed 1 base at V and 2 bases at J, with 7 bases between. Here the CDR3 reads CASSLNGAGNTIYF. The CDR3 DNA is TGCGCCAGCAGCTTGAACGGGGCTGGAAACACCATATATTTT.

The CDR3 here is CSARLSVLVNQPQHF. The CDR3 DNA sequence: TGCAGTGCTAGGTTGTCAGTACTCGTCAATCAGCCCCAGCATTTT. The chain carries TRBV20-1 and TRBJ1-5; the D is unclear. The V and J ends lost 3 bases and 3 bases respectively, with 15 bases between them. Germline CDR1 is DFQATT and CDR2 is SNEGSKA (reference sequence). The CDR3 contains 15 residues.

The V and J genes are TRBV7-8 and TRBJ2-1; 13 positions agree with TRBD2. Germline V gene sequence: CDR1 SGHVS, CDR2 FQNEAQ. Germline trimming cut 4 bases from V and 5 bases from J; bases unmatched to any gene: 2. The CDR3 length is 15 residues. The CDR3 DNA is TGTGCCAGCAGCTATGGACTAGCGGGAGACAATGAGCAGTTCTTC. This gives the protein CASSYGLAGDNEQFF. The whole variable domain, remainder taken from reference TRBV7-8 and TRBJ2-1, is GAGVSQSPRYKVAKRGQDVALRCDPISGHVSLFWYQQALGQGPEFLTYFQNEAQLDKSGLPSDRFFAERPEGSVSTLKIQRTQQEDSAVYLCASSYGLAGDNEQFFGPGTRLTVL.

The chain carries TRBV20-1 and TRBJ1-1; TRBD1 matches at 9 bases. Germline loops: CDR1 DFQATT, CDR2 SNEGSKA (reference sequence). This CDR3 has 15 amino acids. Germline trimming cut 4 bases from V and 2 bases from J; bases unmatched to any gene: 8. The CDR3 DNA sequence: TGCAGTGCTAAGATAACAGGGGGCGCAAACACTGAAGCTTTCTTT. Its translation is CSAKITGGANTEAFF.

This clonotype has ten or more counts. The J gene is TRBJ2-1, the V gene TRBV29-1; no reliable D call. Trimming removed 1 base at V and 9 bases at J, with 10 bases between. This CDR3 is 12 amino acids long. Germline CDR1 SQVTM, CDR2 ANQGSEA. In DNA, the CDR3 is TGCAGCGTTGAAGTCGAGCTTTCTGAGCAGTTCTTC. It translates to CSVEVELSEQFF.

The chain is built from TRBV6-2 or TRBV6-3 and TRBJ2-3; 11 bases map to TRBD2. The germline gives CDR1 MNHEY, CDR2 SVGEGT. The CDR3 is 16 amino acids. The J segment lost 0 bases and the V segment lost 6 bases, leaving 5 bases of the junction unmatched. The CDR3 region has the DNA TGTGCCAGCAGACGACTAGCGGGGCGCAGCACAGATACGCAGTATTTT. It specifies CASRRLAGRSTDTQYF.